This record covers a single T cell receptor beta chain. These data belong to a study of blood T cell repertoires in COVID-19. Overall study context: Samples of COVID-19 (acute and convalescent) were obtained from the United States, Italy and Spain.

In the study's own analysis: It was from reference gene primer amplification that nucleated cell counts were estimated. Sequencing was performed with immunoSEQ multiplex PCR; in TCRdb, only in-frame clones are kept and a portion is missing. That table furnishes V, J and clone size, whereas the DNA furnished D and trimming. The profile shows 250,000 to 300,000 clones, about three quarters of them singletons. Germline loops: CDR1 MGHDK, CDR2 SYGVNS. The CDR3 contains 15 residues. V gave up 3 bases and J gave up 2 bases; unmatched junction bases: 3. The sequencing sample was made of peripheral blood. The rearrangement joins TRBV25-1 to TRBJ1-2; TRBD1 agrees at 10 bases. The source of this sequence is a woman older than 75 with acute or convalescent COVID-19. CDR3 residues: CASSDRDRGNYGYTF. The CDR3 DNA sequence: TGTGCCAGCAGTGACCGGGACAGGGGAAACTATGGCTACACCTTC.